The 15 T cell receptor beta chains given below trace back to one sample, sequenced in a study of control samples from healthy donors and cancer patients. The protocol was immunoSEQ multiplex PCR, while the TCRdb copy is restricted to in-frame clones and leaves out a portion. The sample includes hundreds of thousands of clones, approximately 90% seen only once; the top ten take roughly 6.4%. The sequenced sample consisted of PBMCs. These receptors were taken from a man aged 35-49 years with head and neck cancer.

The rearrangement links TRBV30 to TRBJ1-5; 7 bases agree with TRBD1. Germline CDR1 reads GTSNPN; CDR2 reads SVGIG (reference sequence). V lost 1 base and J lost 6; bases outside the gene matches: 3. The CDR3 runs to 13 residues. The CDR3 region is CAWSEQGSQPQHF. CDR3 bases: TGTGCCTGGAGTGAACAGGGGAGTCAGCCCCAGCATTTT.

The chain uses TRBV3-1 (or the pseudogene TRBV3-2) and TRBJ2-1; D not certain. In germline, CDR1 is LGHDT, CDR2 YNNKEL (reference sequence). V lost 6 bases and J 6 bases, leaving 15 bases between the germline ends. The CDR3 extends over 14 amino acids. CDR3 protein: CASSQYVAGNEQFF. CDR3 DNA sequence: TGTGCCAGCAGTCAGTACGTAGCTGGCAATGAGCAGTTCTTC.

The chain has TRBV10-2 and TRBJ2-2; D uncertain. CDR1 and CDR2 (germline): WSHSY, SAAADI. V was trimmed by 0 bases and J by 7 bases, leaving 12 bases between them. The CDR3 covers 15 residues. CDR3 DNA sequence: TGCGCCAGCAGTGAGTCGTCGCTTCTGTACGGGGAGCTGTTTTTT. As protein: CASSESSLLYGELFF.

The chain links TRBV3-1 (or the pseudogene TRBV3-2) to TRBJ2-7, with D unclear. Germline values: CDR1 LGHDT, CDR2 YNNKEL (reference sequence). The CDR3 has 11 amino acids. The V end was cut by 3 bases, the J end by 4 bases, with 4 bases between. The DNA for the CDR3 is TGTGCCAGCAGCCAGCAGTACGAGCAGTACTTC. Translating gives CASSQQYEQYF.

J is TRBJ1-5 and V is TRBV5-5; D unresolved. From germline, CDR1 is SGHKS and CDR2 YYEKEE (reference sequence). The V and J ends lost 1 base and 6 bases respectively, with 11 bases between them. CDR3 size: 14 residues. CDR3 sequence: CASSLLWVGQPQHF. CDR3 nucleotides: TGTGCCAGCAGCTTGTTGTGGGTCGGTCAGCCCCAGCATTTT.

The chain is built from TRBV4-3 and TRBJ2-2; D is possibly TRBD2 (5 bases). With 5 bases removed from V and 2 bases from J, the gap between germline ends came to 18 bases. The germline V gene has CDR1 LGHNA and CDR2 YSLEER. The CDR3 has 17 residues. CDR3 in amino acids: CASSRSGGGPNTGELFF. CDR3 DNA: TGCGCCAGCAGCAGATCAGGTGGAGGACCCAACACCGGGGAGCTGTTTTTT.

CDR3 region: CASSLVRGDYGYTF. CDR3 coding DNA: TGTGCCAGCAGCTTAGTTAGGGGCGACTATGGCTACACCTTC. This chain links TRBV7-2 with TRBJ1-2; perhaps TRBD1 as D (5 bases). This CDR3 comprises 14 residues. Germline V gene data show CDR1 as SGHTA and CDR2 as FQGNSA. V was clipped by 1 base and J by 3 bases, with 9 bases between them. The full variable domain, its missing parts supplied by reference TRBV7-2 and TRBJ1-2, is GAGVSQSPSNKVTEKGKDVELRCDPISGHTALYWYRQSLGQGLEFLIYFQGNSAPDKSGLPSDRFSAERTGGSVSTLTIQRTQQEDSAVYLCASSLVRGDYGYTFGSGTRLTVV.

CDR3 bases: TGTGCCAGTAACCCACGGCGGGACAGTGGAAACACCATATATTTT. Translation: CASNPRRDSGNTIYF. The chain combines TRBV19 with TRBJ1-3, with 7 bases identical to TRBD1. V was clipped by 7 bases and J by 3 bases; unmatched bases: 9. The CDR3 extends over 15 amino acids. Germline assignment: CDR1 LNHDA and CDR2 SQIVND (reference sequence). The whole variable domain, remainder taken from reference TRBV19 and TRBJ1-3, is DGGITQSPKYLFRKEGQNVTLSCEQNLNHDAMYWYRQDPGQGLRLIYYSQIVNDFQKGDIAEGYSVSREKKESFPLTVTSAQKNPTAFYLCASNPRRDSGNTIYFGEGSWLTVV.

The V and J genes are TRBV3-1 (or the pseudogene TRBV3-2) and TRBJ2-7, with D possibly TRBD2 on 6 matching bases. The V gene lost 1 base and the J gene lost 4 bases, with 11 bases spanning the gap. Germline V CDR1 and CDR2: LGHDT, YNNKEL (reference sequence). CDR3 length: 14 residues. The CDR3 DNA reads as TGTGCCAGCAGCCAAGGGGGCGGAGGGTACGAGCAGTACTTC. It translates to CASSQGGGGYEQYF.

In its sample, this clone was seen a few times. V gene TRBV7-9 combines with J gene TRBJ2-3, with 15 positions matching TRBD2. Germline values: CDR1 SEHNR, CDR2 FQNEAQ (reference sequence). V dropped 0 bases and J dropped 6; count of bases not matched to a gene: 1. The CDR3 sequence is 16 residues long. CDR3 nucleotide sequence: TGTGCCAGCAGCTTAGCGGGACTAGCGGGGGGTGATACGCAGTATTTT. It translates to CASSLAGLAGGDTQYF.

A note on this clone: The same CDR3 can be traced to other DNA sequences in this sample. The rearrangement uses TRBV27 and TRBJ2-2; no clear D gene. The V gene's germline CDR1 is MNHEY and CDR2 SMNVEV (reference sequence). The CDR3 runs to 14 residues. Between the trimmed V and J ends, which lost 3 bases and 2 bases, there was a span of 7 bases. Written as DNA, the CDR3 is TGTGCCAGCAGTTTTTATGTTAACACCGGGGAGCTGTTTTTT. It encodes CASSFYVNTGELFF.

The chain combines TRBV3-1 (or the pseudogene TRBV3-2) with TRBJ1-2; 9 nucleotides line up with TRBD1. Trimming cost V 1 base and J 8 bases; bases outside gene matches: 8. From germline, CDR1 is LGHDT and CDR2 YNNKEL (reference sequence). This CDR3 contains 15 residues. This CDR3 reads CASSQATGGEGGYTF. DNA for the CDR3: TGTGCCAGCAGCCAAGCTACAGGGGGCGAGGGCGGCTACACCTTC.

The chain employs TRBV7-3 and TRBJ2-3; 7 bases are shared with TRBD2. The germline V gene encodes CDR1 SGHTA and CDR2 FQGTGA. The CDR3 spans 14 residues. V shed 5 bases and J 5 bases; nucleotides not matched to a gene: 7. The CDR3 nucleotides are TGTGCCAGCAGCATAGGGCCTAGCGGAGATACGCAGTATTTT. Translating gives CASSIGPSGDTQYF.

The CDR3 DNA is TGTGCCAGCAATATCCGTAGGGCTAACTATGGCTACACCTTC. It yields the protein CASNIRRANYGYTF. This sequence joins TRBV6-5 and TRBJ1-2; D not resolved. CDR3 length equals 14 residues. The ends were cut back, 7 bases at V and 0 bases at J, with 12 bases in the middle. From germline, CDR1 is MNHEY and CDR2 SVGAGI.

The J gene is TRBJ1-2, the V gene TRBV7-2; D is uncertain. The CDR3 runs 15 residues. V shed 2 bases and J shed 0 bases, with 10 bases lying between them. CDR1 is SGHTA and CDR2 is FQGNSA in the germline V gene. The CDR3 DNA reads TGTGCCAGCAGCTTATCGCCAGTAGCTAACTATGGCTACACCTTC. Its translation: CASSLSPVANYGYTF.